This entry lists 16 T cell receptor beta chains sequenced from one sample in a study of T cells after posttransplantation cyclophosphamide. Assay used: immunoSEQ multiplex PCR; TCRdb lists only in-frame clones, some missing. The table lists around 50,000 clones, approximately 90% of them singletons. The sequencing sample was made of PBMCs. The source of these receptors is a woman aged 50 to 60 in good health and a related stem cell transplant donor.

V is TRBV7-8 and J is TRBJ1-1; D gene ambiguous. V dropped 2 bases and J dropped 4 bases, with 5 bases sitting between them. CDR1 is SGHVS and CDR2 is FQNEAQ in the germline V gene. CDR3 length: 12 residues. The DNA for the CDR3 is TGTGCCAGCAGCTTAACGGGCACTGAAGCTTTCTTT. It codes for CASSLTGTEAFF.

V usage is TRBV7-9 and J usage is TRBJ2-7; tentative D call: TRBD2 (6 bases). Germline loops: CDR1 SEHNR, CDR2 FQNEAQ (reference sequence). The CDR3 consists of 16 residues. V was cut by 6 bases and J by 5 bases, with 23 bases left in between. This CDR3 reads CASSHLMGLRGNEQYF. CDR3 DNA sequence: TGTGCCAGCAGTCACCTCATGGGTCTTCGGGGGAACGAGCAGTACTTC.

The chain joins TRBV19 to TRBJ1-1; a weak D match, TRBD1 (5 bases). The CDR3 spans 16 residues. The germline V gene encodes CDR1 LNHDA and CDR2 SQIVND (reference sequence). The V and J ends lost 3 bases and 2 bases respectively, with 16 bases between them. The CDR3 protein is CASSIVGRVRNTEAFF. The DNA of the CDR3 is TGTGCCAGTAGTATCGTCGGCAGGGTTAGAAACACTGAAGCTTTCTTT.

The chain joins TRBV4-1 to TRBJ2-1; 12 nucleotides match TRBD2. Germline V gene sequence: CDR1 MGHRA, CDR2 YSYEKL. Trimming took 0 bases from V and 5 from J; bases not matched to a gene: 5. The CDR3 contains 17 residues. This chain's CDR3 is CASSQDATSGSHNEQFF. The CDR3 nucleotides are TGCGCCAGCAGCCAAGACGCGACTAGCGGGAGTCACAATGAGCAGTTCTTC.

The chain uses TRBV5-1 and TRBJ2-1, with TRBD1 matching over 10 bases. After removal of 6 bases from V and 5 bases from J, the junction contained 5 bases not matched to a gene. The germline V gene has CDR1 SGHRS and CDR2 YFSETQ. The CDR3 covers 14 residues. The CDR3 DNA follows: TGCGCCAGCATAATGGGACAGGGGAACAATGAGCAGTTCTTC. Translated, it gives CASIMGQGNNEQFF.

V usage is TRBV30 and J usage is TRBJ2-3, with 8 positions matching TRBD2. There are 15 residues in the CDR3. The germline CDR1 and CDR2 sequences are GTSNPN and SVGIG (reference sequence). V was clipped by 4 bases and J by 4 bases; unmatched bases: 10. CDR3: CAWNPASGFADTQYF. The CDR3 coding sequence is TGTGCCTGGAATCCGGCTAGCGGGTTCGCAGATACGCAGTATTTT. Drawing the rest from reference TRBV30 and TRBJ2-3, the complete variable domain is SQTIHQWPATLVQPVGSPLSLECTVEGTSNPNLYWYRQAAGRGLQLLFYSVGIGQISSEVPQNLSASRPQDRQFILSSKKLLLSDSGFYLCAWNPASGFADTQYFGPGTRLTVL.

This clone appeared a single time. The genes are TRBV7-9 and TRBJ2-5; 11 nucleotides agree with TRBD2. CDR3 length: 15 amino acids. The V gene end was trimmed by 2 bases and the J gene end by 2 bases; junction bases not matched to a gene: 1. Per germline, CDR1 SEHNR and CDR2 FQNEAQ (reference sequence). In nucleotides, the CDR3 is TGTGCCAGCAGCTTATCTAGCGGGGGGCAAGAGACCCAGTACTTC. Translation: CASSLSSGGQETQYF. Full variable domain (outside the CDR3, taken from reference TRBV7-9 and TRBJ2-5): DTGVSQNPRHKITKRGQNVTFRCDPISEHNRLYWYRQTLGQGPEFLTYFQNEAQLEKSRLLSDRFSAERPKGSFSTLEIQRTEQGDSAMYLCASSLSSGGQETQYFGPGTRLLVL.

The CDR3 sequence is CASSAGTATAFF. In nucleotides, the CDR3 is TGCGCCAGCAGTGCCGGGACAGCCACGGCTTTCTTT. The gene calls are TRBV10-2 and TRBJ1-1, with TRBD1 identical over 7 bases. With 4 bases clipped from V and 11 bases from J, the junction kept 7 bases outside the gene matches. Germline V lookup: CDR1 WSHSY, CDR2 SAAADI. The CDR3 sequence is 12 residues long.

This chain connects TRBV6-5 to TRBJ1-4, with 8 positions matching TRBD1. The junction had 5 bases not matched to a gene; V was cut back by 2 bases and J by 3 bases. The V gene's germline CDR1 is MNHEY and CDR2 SVGAGI. CDR3 length equals 16 residues. Here the CDR3 reads CASSYHRGTPNEKLFF. In DNA form, the CDR3 reads TGTGCCAGCAGTTACCACAGGGGGACACCTAATGAAAAACTGTTTTTT.

The chain has TRBV27 and TRBJ2-7, with D uncertain. CDR1 MNHEY and CDR2 SMNVEV come from the germline V gene (reference sequence). With 3 bases removed from V and 5 bases from J, the gap between germline ends came to 11 bases. The CDR3 runs 13 residues. CDR3: CASSFLARHEQYF. As DNA, the CDR3 is TGTGCCAGCAGTTTCCTGGCCAGGCACGAGCAGTACTTC.

The chain couples TRBV5-1 to TRBJ1-2; no clear D gene. From germline, CDR1 is SGHRS and CDR2 YFSETQ. This CDR3 region has 13 residues. Trimming shortened V by 1 base and J by 8 bases, and 12 bases separated the two germline ends. The CDR3 DNA follows: TGCGCCAGCAGCTTGAGTCCGACACGGGGCTACACCTTC. Protein sequence: CASSLSPTRGYTF. The variable domain in full, completed from reference TRBV5-1 and TRBJ1-2, reads KAGVTQTPRYLIKTRGQQVTLSCSPISGHRSVSWYQQTPGQGLQFLFEYFSETQRNKGNFPGRFSGRQFSNSRSEMNVSTLELGDSALYLCASSLSPTRGYTFGSGTRLTVV.

The chain uses TRBV6-5 and TRBJ2-3; TRBD2 agrees at 9 bases. The length of the CDR3 is 14 residues. Germline-derived CDR1 and CDR2 are MNHEY and SVGAGI. V lost 4 bases to trimming and J lost 2 bases; unmatched junction nucleotides: 1. The CDR3 spells CASSLAGVTDTQYF. The CDR3 nucleotides are TGTGCCAGCAGTTTAGCGGGGGTCACAGATACGCAGTATTTT.

CDR3 loop: CASSKDPTGNYGYTF. In nucleotides, the CDR3 is TGTGCCAGCAGTAAGGACCCTACGGGGAACTATGGCTACACCTTC. The J gene is TRBJ1-2, the V gene TRBV25-1, with no clear D. The germline V gene encodes CDR1 MGHDK and CDR2 SYGVNS. Trimming cost V 5 bases and J 2 bases, with 15 bases left between them. The CDR3 runs to 15 residues.

The chain joins TRBV29-1 to TRBJ2-1, with a tentative D call TRBD1 (6 bases). The CDR3 contains 17 residues. CDR1 is SQVTM, CDR2 ANQGSEA, per germline. The V gene lost 7 bases and the J gene lost 2 bases, with 24 bases spanning the gap. CDR3 DNA sequence: TGCAGCGGAAACGTAAAAACGATCGGGACACCCTACAATGAGCAGTTCTTC. Its translation is CSGNVKTIGTPYNEQFF.

This chain joins TRBV10-3 and TRBJ1-4; D perhaps matches TRBD1 (5 bases). Germline CDR1 reads ENHRY; CDR2 reads SYGVKD. The CDR3 runs 14 residues. V was cut by 4 bases and J by 6 bases, with 12 bases left in between. The CDR3 DNA reads as TGTGCCATCAGTGTGGGGCATTCAGATGAAAAACTGTTTTTT. This sequence encodes CAISVGHSDEKLFF.

The CDR3 loop is CASSPGHLTGGNTIYF. The CDR3 DNA sequence: TGTGCCAGCAGCCCGGGACACCTTACGGGTGGAAACACCATATATTTT. V gene TRBV5-8 combines with J gene TRBJ1-3; perhaps TRBD1 as D (6 bases). The CDR3 length is 16 residues. Germline lookup yields CDR1 SGHTS and CDR2 YDEGEE. Trimming stripped 4 bases from V and 3 bases from J, with 17 bases between.